The rows below give T cell receptor beta chains drawn from one sample of a study of cytomegalovirus exposure and HLA in healthy donors. Method: immunoSEQ multiplex PCR; TCRdb's copy keeps in-frame clones and lacks some. The repertoire holds 70,000 to 95,000 clones, with roughly four fifths as singletons. Source material: PBMCs. The receptors come from a woman aged 25-40 years in good health and CMV-seronegative. Each CDR3 is given with its conserved first and last residue. Each record gives: clone size, J gene, V gene, D gene, CDR3 protein, CDR3 DNA. A D gene is named only where the DNA matches it firmly. The size entry is marked missing in some rows and otherwise reads once, few, many or a size class.

clone size: -
J gene: TRBJ2-5
V gene: TRBV5-4
D gene: -
CDR3 protein: CASSTGTQQETQYF
CDR3 DNA: TGTGCCAGCAGCACCGGGACACAACAAGAGACCCAGTACTTC

clone size: -
J gene: TRBJ1-1
V gene: TRBV27
D gene: TRBD1
CDR3 protein: CASSSLDRAEAFF
CDR3 DNA: TGTGCCAGCAGTTCCTTGGACAGGGCGGAAGCTTTCTTT

clone size: once
J gene: TRBJ2-1
V gene: TRBV28
D gene: TRBD2
CDR3 protein: CASSLGLAGGSNEQFF
CDR3 DNA: TGTGCCAGCAGCCTAGGACTAGCGGGAGGGTCCAATGAGCAGTTCTTC

clone size: -
J gene: TRBJ2-5
V gene: TRBV19
D gene: TRBD1
CDR3 protein: CASTGRHQGVGGQETQYF
CDR3 DNA: TGTGCCAGTACCGGGCGGCACCAGGGGGTGGGCGGCCAAGAGACCCAGTACTTC

clone size: -
J gene: TRBJ1-1
V gene: TRBV28
D gene: TRBD1
CDR3 protein: CASSPGGQGRMNTEAFF
CDR3 DNA: TGTGCCAGCAGCCCAGGGGGACAGGGACGCATGAACACTGAAGCTTTCTTT

clone size: -
J gene: TRBJ2-1
V gene: TRBV19
D gene: TRBD2
CDR3 protein: CASSMPSGSSYNEQFF
CDR3 DNA: TGTGCCAGTAGTATGCCTAGCGGGAGTTCCTACAATGAGCAGTTCTTC

clone size: once
J gene: TRBJ1-3
V gene: TRBV5-5
D gene: -
CDR3 protein: CASSLTGTNTIYF
CDR3 DNA: TGTGCCAGCAGCTTAACAGGGACAAACACCATATATTTT

clone size: -
J gene: TRBJ1-4
V gene: TRBV29-1
D gene: -
CDR3 protein: CSVQQIGEKLFF
CDR3 DNA: TGCAGCGTCCAACAGATCGGCGAAAAACTGTTTTTT

clone size: -
J gene: TRBJ2-4
V gene: TRBV9
D gene: -
CDR3 protein: CASSAHATVANIQYF
CDR3 DNA: TGTGCCAGCAGCGCACACGCGACAGTGGCAAACATTCAGTACTTC

clone size: -
J gene: TRBJ1-1
V gene: TRBV9
D gene: -
CDR3 protein: CASSQTGGEAFF
CDR3 DNA: TGTGCCAGCAGCCAGACGGGGGGTGAAGCTTTCTTT

clone size: -
J gene: TRBJ2-2
V gene: TRBV28
D gene: TRBD1
CDR3 protein: CAGSPDRGRIGELFF
CDR3 DNA: TGTGCCGGCAGCCCTGACAGGGGGCGTATCGGGGAGCTGTTTTTT

clone size: -
J gene: TRBJ2-1
V gene: TRBV11-2
D gene: TRBD2
CDR3 protein: CASSFLAEQYNEQFF
CDR3 DNA: TGTGCCAGCAGCTTCCTAGCGGAGCAATACAATGAGCAGTTCTTC

clone size: -
J gene: TRBJ2-1
V gene: TRBV7-9
D gene: TRBD2
CDR3 protein: CASSLDPGLAGNEQFF
CDR3 DNA: TGTGCCAGCAGCTTAGATCCGGGACTAGCGGGCAATGAGCAGTTCTTC